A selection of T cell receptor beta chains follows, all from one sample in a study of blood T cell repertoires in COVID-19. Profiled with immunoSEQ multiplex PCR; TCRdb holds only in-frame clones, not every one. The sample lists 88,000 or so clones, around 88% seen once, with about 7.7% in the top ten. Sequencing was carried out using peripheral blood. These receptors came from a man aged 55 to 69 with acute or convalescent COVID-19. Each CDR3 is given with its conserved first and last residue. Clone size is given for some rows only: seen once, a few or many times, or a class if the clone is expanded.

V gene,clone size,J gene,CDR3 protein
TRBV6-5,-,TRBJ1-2,CASSQDRGGYTF
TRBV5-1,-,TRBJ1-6,CASSNDRVNSPLHF
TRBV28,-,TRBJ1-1,CASSLPGQLNTEAFF
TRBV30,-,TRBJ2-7,CAWSNGHSSYEQYF
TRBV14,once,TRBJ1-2,CASREDRGRGGYTF
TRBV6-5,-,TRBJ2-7,CASTSDTKTYEQYF
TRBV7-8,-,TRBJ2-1,CASSLSGGLFNEQFF
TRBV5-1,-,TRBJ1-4,CASRKGSYLEKLFF
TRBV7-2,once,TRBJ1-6,CASSSRQTLTPPLHF
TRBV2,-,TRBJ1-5,CASSKTGVRGQPQHF
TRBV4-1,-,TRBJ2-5,CASSQDSGLGVGSEETQYF
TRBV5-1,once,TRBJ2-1,CASSPGDRIDNEQFF
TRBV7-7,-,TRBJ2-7,CASSLELRGQPYEQYF
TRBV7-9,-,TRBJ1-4,CASSHPAGEKLFF
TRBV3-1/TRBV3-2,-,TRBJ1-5,CASSQGAGPYRNQPQHF
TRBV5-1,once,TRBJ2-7,CASSGTGDQKSSYEQYF
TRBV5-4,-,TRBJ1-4,CASSTGQGLGEKLFF
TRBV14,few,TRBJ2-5,CASSLRLWGAREETQYF
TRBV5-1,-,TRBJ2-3,CASSRGGVAGDTQYF
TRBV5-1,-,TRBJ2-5,CASSFGQKETQYF
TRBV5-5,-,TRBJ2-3,CASSLSWLAGVSDTQYF
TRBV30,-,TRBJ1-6,CAWSGQGANYNSPLHF
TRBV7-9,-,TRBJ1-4,CASSLDRTGDEKLFF